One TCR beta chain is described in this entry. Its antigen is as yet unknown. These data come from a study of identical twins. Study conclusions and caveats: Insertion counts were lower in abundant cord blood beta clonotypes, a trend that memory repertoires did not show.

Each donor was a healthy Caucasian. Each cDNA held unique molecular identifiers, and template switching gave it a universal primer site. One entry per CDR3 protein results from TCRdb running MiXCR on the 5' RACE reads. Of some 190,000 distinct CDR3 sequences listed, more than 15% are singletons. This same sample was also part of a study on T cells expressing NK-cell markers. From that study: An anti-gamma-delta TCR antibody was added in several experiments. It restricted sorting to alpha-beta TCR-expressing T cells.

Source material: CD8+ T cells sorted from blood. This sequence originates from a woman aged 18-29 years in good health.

This chain's CDR3 is CASAGAGTRKAPGANVLTF. For the CDR3, the DNA is TGCGCCAGCGCTGGTGCTGGGACTAGGAAGGCCCCCGGGGCCAACGTCCTGACTTTC. The chain recombines TRBV10-2 with TRBJ2-6; TRBD2 agrees at 8 bases. Germline lookup yields CDR1 WSHSY and CDR2 SAAADI. This CDR3 contains 19 residues. V was clipped by 8 bases and J by 4 bases; unmatched bases: 19.